The entry below gives a single TCR beta chain sequence along with its context. Assay: immunoSEQ multiplex PCR; the TCRdb copy retains only in-frame clones and omits some. The repertoire holds tens of thousands of clones, with about 85% as singletons. The CDR3 is made up of 15 amino acids. Germline V CDR1 and CDR2: SGHAT, FQNNGV. V was pared by 1 base and J by 1 base, with 5 bases between. This sample is part of a study of radiotherapy plus CTLA-4 blockade in lung cancer. Background on the study: Across the patients, objective responses occurred in approximately 20%, and disease control in roughly 31%.

This sequence originates from a human donor with non-small cell lung cancer that progressed on radiotherapy plus ipilimumab. The material sequenced was peripheral blood, taken from a patient treated with radiotherapy plus ipilimumab. The V gene is TRBV11-2, the J gene TRBJ2-6; D unclear. DNA for the CDR3: TGTGCCAGCAGCTTAGGCAGTTCTGGGGCCAACGTCCTGACTTTC. Its translation: CASSLGSSGANVLTF.